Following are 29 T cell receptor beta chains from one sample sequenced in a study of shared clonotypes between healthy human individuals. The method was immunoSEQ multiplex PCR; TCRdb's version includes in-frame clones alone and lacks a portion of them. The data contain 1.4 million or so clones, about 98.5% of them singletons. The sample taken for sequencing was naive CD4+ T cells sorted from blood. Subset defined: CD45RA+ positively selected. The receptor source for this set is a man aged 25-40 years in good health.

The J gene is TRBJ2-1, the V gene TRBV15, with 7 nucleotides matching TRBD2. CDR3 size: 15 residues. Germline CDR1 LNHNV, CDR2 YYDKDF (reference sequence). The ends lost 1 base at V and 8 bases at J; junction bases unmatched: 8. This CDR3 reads CATSRVYGGTHEQFF. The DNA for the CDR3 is TGTGCCACCAGCAGAGTGTACGGGGGGACCCATGAGCAGTTCTTC.

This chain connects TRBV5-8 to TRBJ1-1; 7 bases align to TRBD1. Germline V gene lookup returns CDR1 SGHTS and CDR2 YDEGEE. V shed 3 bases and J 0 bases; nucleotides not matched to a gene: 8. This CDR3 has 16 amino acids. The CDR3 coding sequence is TGTGCCAGCAGCTCAAGAGGGACAGCAATGAACACTGAAGCTTTCTTT. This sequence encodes CASSSRGTAMNTEAFF. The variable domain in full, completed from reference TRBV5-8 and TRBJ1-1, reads EAGVTQSPTHLIKTRGQQATLRCSPISGHTSVYWYQQALGLGLQFLLWYDEGEERNRGNFPPRFSGRQFPNYSSELNVNALELEDSALYLCASSSRGTAMNTEAFFGQGTRLTVV.

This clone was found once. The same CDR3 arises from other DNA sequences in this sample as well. The chain's CDR3 is CASSGGQPQHF. The CDR3 DNA follows: TGTGCCAGCTCCGGAGGTCAGCCCCAGCATTTT. V is TRBV2 and J is TRBJ1-5, with no clear D. CDR1 is SNHLY, CDR2 FYNNEI, per germline. V dropped 8 bases and J dropped 6 bases, with 8 bases sitting between them. This CDR3 is 11 amino acids long. The full variable domain, rest sourced from reference TRBV2 and TRBJ1-5, is EPEVTQTPSHQVTQMGQEVILRCVPISNHLYFYWYRQILGQKVEFLVSFYNNEISEKSEIFDDQFSVERPDGSNFTLKIRSTKLEDSAMYFCASSGGQPQHFGDGTRLSIL.

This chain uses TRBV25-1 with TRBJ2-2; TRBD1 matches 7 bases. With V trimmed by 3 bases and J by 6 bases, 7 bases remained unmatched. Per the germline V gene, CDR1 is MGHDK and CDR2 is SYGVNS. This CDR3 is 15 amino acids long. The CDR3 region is CASSDTGVLPGELFF. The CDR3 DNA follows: TGTGCCAGCAGTGATACAGGGGTTTTACCCGGGGAGCTGTTTTTT.

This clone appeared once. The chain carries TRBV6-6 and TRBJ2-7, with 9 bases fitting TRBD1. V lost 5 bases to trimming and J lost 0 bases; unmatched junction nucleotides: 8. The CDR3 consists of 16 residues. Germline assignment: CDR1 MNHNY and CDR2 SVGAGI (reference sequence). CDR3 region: CASSPVTGGFSYEQYF. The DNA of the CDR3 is TGTGCCAGCAGTCCCGTCACAGGGGGCTTCTCCTACGAGCAGTACTTC.

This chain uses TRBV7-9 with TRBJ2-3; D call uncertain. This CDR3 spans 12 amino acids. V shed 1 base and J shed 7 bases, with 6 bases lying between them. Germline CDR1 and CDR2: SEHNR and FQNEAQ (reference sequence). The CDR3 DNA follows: TGTGCCAGCAGCTTAGAACCCTATACGCAGTATTTT. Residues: CASSLEPYTQYF.

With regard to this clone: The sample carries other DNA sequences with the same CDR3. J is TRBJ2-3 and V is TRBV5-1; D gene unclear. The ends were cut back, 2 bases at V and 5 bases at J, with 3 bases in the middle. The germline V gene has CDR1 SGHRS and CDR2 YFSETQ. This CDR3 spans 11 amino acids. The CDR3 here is CASSLGDTQYF. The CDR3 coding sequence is TGCGCCAGCAGCTTAGGAGATACGCAGTATTTT.

CDR3 sequence (DNA): TGTGCCAGCAGCCAGAGGACAGGGTTCTTCTACGAGCAGTACTTC. Translation: CASSQRTGFFYEQYF. The chain links TRBV14 to TRBJ2-7; TRBD1 agrees at 8 bases. Per germline, CDR1 SGHDN and CDR2 FVKESK. V lost 3 bases to trimming and J lost 3 bases; unmatched junction nucleotides: 7. CDR3 length: 15 residues.

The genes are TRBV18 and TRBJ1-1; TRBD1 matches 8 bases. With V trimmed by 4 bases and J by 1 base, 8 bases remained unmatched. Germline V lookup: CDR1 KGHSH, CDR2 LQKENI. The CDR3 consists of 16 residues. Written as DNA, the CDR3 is TGTGCCAGCTCACAAGGACAGGGACCTACGAACACTGAAGCTTTCTTT. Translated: CASSQGQGPTNTEAFF.

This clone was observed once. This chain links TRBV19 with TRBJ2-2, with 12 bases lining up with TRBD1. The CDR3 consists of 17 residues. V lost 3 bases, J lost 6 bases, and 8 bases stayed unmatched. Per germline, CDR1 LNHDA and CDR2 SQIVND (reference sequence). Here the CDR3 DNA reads TGTGCCAGTAGTATTCTCCCGGGACAGGGGGCCGCCGGGGAGCTGTTTTTT. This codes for CASSILPGQGAAGELFF.

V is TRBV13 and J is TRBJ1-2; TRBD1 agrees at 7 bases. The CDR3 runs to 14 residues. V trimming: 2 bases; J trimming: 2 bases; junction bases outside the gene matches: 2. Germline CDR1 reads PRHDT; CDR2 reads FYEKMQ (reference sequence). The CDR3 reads CASSLQGGNYGYTF. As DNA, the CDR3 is TGTGCCAGCAGCTTACAGGGGGGAAACTATGGCTACACCTTC. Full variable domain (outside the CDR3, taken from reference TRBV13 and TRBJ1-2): AAGVIQSPRHLIKEKRETATLKCYPIPRHDTVYWYQQGPGQDPQFLISFYEKMQSDKGSIPDRFSAQQFSDYHSELNMSSLELGDSALYFCASSLQGGNYGYTFGSGTRLTVV.

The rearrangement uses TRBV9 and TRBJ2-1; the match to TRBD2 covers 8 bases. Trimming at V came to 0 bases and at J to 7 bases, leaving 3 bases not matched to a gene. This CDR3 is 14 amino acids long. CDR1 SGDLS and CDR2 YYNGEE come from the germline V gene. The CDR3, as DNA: TGTGCCAGCAGCGTAGATGGACTAGCAAATGAGCAGTTCTTC. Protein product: CASSVDGLANEQFF.

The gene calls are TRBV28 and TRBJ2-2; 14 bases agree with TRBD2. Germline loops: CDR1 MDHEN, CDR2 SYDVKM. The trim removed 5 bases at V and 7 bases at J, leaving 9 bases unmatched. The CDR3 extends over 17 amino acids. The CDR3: CASSLGLAGDLSGELFF. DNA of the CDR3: TGTGCCAGCAGTCTGGGACTAGCGGGAGATTTGAGCGGGGAGCTGTTTTTT.

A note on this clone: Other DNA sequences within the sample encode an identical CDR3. For the CDR3, the DNA is TGTGCCAGCAGAGGACAGATCTACGAGCAGTACTTC. Its protein is CASRGQIYEQYF. This chain joins TRBV2 and TRBJ2-7, with D tentatively TRBD1 (6 bases). This CDR3 comprises 12 residues. V lost 6 bases to trimming and J lost 3 bases, with 9 bases between them. From germline, CDR1 is SNHLY and CDR2 FYNNEI.

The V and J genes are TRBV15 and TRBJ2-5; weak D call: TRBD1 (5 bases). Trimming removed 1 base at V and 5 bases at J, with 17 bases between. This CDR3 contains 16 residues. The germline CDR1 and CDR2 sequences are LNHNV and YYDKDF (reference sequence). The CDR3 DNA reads TGTGCCACCAGCAGAGGCGCCCCAGGGCTCGGCGAGACCCAGTACTTC. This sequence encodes CATSRGAPGLGETQYF.

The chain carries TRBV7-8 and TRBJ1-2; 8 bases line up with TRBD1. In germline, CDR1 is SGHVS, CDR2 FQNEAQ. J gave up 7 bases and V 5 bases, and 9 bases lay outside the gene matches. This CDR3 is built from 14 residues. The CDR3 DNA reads TGTGCCAGCAGCGGACAAACAGGGGGATCTGGCTACACCTTC. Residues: CASSGQTGGSGYTF.

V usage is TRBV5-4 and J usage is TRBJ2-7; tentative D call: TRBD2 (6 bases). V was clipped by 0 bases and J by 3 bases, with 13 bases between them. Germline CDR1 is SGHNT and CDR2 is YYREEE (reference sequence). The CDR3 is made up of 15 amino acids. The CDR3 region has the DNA TGTGCCAGCAGCTTGGGGCGGGAAGCGTACTACGAGCAGTACTTC. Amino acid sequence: CASSLGREAYYEQYF.

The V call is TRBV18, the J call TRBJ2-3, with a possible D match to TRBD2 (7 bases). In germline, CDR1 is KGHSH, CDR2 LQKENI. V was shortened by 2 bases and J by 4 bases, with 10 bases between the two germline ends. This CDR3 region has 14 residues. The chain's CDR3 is CASSPWGGPDTQYF. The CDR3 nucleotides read TGTGCCAGCTCACCATGGGGGGGCCCAGATACGCAGTATTTT.

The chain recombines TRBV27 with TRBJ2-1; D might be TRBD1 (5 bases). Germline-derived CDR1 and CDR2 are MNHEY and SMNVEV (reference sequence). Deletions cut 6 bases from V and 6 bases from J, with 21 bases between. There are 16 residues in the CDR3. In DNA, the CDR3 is TGTGCCAGCAGCTTCAGGGAAGGACCACCGTTCAATGAGCAGTTCTTC. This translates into CASSFREGPPFNEQFF.

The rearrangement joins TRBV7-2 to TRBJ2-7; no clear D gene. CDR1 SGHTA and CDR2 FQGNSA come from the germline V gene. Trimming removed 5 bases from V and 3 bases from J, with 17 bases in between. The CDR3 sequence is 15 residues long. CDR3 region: CASSALGSGGYEQYF. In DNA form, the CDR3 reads TGTGCCAGCAGCGCCCTGGGTAGTGGCGGCTACGAGCAGTACTTC.

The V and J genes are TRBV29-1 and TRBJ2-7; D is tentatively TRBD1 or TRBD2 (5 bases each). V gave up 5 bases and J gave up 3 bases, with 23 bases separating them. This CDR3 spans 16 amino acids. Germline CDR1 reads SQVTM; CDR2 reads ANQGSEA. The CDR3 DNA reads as TGCAGCGTTCAGAAGGGGTTTGGGACGGTGGGCTACGAGCAGTACTTC. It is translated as CSVQKGFGTVGYEQYF.

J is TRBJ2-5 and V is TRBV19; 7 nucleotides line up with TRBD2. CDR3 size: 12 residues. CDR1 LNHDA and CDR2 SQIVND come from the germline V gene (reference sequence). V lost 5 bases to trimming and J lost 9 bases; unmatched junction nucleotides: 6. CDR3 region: CASSRAGVAQYF. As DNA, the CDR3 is TGTGCCAGTAGTCGGGCGGGGGTAGCCCAGTACTTC.

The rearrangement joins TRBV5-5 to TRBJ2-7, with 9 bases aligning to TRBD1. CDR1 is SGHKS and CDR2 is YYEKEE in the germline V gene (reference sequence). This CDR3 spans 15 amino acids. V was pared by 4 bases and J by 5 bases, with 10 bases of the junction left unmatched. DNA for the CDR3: TGTGCCAGCAGCATATCCGGGACAGGGACCCACGAGCAGTACTTC. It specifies CASSISGTGTHEQYF.

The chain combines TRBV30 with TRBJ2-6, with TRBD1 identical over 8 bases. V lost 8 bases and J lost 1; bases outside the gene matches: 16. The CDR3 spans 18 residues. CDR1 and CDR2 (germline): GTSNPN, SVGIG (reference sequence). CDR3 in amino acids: CALARNGQGRSGANVLTF. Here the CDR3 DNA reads TGTGCCCTGGCGCGTAACGGACAGGGAAGATCTGGGGCCAACGTCCTGACTTTC. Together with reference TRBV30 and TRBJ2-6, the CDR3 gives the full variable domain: SQTIHQWPATLVQPVGSPLSLECTVEGTSNPNLYWYRQAAGRGLQLLFYSVGIGQISSEVPQNLSASRPQDRQFILSSKKLLLSDSGFYLCALARNGQGRSGANVLTFGAGSRLTVL.

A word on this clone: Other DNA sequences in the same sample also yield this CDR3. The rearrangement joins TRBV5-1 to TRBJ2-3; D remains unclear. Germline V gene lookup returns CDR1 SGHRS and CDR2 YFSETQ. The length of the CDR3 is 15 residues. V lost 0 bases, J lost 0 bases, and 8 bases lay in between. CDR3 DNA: TGCGCCAGCAGCTTGGGGGGTTCAAGCACAGATACGCAGTATTTT. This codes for CASSLGGSSTDTQYF. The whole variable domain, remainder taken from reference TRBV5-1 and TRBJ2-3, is KAGVTQTPRYLIKTRGQQVTLSCSPISGHRSVSWYQQTPGQGLQFLFEYFSETQRNKGNFPGRFSGRQFSNSRSEMNVSTLELGDSALYLCASSLGGSSTDTQYFGPGTRLTVL.

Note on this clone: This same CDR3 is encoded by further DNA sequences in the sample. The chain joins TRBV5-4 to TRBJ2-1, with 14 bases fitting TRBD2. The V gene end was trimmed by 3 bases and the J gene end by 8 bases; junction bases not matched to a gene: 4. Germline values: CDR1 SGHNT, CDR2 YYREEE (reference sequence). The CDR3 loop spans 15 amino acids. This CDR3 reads CASSSGTSGRDEQFF. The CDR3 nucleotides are TGTGCCAGCAGCTCCGGGACTAGCGGGAGAGATGAGCAGTTCTTC.

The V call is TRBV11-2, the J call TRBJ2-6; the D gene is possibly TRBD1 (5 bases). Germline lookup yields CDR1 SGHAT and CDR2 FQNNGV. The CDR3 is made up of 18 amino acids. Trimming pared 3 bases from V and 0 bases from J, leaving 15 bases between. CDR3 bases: TGTGCCAGCAGCTTCCGACAGAATTTTCTCTCTGGGGCCAACGTCCTGACTTTC. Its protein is CASSFRQNFLSGANVLTF.

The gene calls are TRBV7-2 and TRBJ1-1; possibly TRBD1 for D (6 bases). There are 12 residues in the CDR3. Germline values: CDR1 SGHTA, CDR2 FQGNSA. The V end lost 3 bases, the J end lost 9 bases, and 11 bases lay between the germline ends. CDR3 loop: CASSFSGGKAFF. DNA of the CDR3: TGTGCCAGCAGCTTTTCGGGGGGCAAAGCTTTCTTT.

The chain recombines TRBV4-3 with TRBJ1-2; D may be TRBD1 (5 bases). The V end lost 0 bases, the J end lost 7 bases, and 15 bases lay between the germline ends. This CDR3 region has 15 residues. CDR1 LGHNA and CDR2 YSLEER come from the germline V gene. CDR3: CASSQEAPLQGGYTF. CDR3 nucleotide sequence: TGCGCCAGCAGCCAAGAGGCCCCGCTTCAGGGTGGCTACACCTTC.